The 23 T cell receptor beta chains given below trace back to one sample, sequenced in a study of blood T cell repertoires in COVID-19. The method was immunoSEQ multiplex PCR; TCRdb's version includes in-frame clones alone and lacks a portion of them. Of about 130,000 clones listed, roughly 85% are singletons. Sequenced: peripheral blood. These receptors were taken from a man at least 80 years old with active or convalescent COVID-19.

The CDR3 loop reads CASSKNAGGPVETQYF. CDR3 nucleotide sequence: TGTGCCAGCAGCAAGAACGCGGGAGGGCCGGTCGAGACCCAGTACTTC. The chain employs TRBV7-2 and TRBJ2-5; 9 nucleotides agree with TRBD2. Germline V lookup: CDR1 SGHTA, CDR2 FQGNSA. Trimming at V came to 5 bases and at J to 5 bases, leaving 12 bases not matched to a gene. The CDR3 is 16 residues long.

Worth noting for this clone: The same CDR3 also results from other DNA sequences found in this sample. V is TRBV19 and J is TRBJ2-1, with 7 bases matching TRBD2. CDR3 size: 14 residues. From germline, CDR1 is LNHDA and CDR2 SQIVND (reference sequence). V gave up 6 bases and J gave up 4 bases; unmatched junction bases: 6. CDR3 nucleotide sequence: TGTGCCAGTAGGGGCGGGAGTTCTTACAATGAGCAGTTCTTC. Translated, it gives CASRGGSSYNEQFF.

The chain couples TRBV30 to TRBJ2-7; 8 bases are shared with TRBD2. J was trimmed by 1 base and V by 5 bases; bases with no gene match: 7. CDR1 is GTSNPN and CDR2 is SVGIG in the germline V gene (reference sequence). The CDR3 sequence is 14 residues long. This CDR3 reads CAWVREGHSYEQYF. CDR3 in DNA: TGTGCCTGGGTCCGGGAGGGGCATTCCTACGAGCAGTACTTC.

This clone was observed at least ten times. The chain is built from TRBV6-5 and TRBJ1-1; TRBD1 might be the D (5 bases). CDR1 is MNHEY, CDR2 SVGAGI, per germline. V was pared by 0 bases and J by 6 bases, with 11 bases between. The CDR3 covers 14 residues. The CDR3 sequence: CASSYSKAGPEAFF. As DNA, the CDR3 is TGTGCCAGCAGTTACTCGAAGGCAGGGCCTGAAGCTTTCTTT.

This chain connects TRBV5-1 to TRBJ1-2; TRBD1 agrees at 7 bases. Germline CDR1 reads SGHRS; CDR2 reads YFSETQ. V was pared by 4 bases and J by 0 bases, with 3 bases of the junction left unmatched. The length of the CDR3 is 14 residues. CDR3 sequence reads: CASSTGTANYGYTF. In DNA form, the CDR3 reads TGCGCCAGCAGCACAGGGACAGCTAACTATGGCTACACCTTC.

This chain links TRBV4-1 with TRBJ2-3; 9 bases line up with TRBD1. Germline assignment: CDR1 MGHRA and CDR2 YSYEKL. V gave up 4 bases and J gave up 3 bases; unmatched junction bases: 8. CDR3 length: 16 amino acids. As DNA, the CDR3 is TGCGCCAGCAGCCGCTCGACAGGGGGAGGGACAGATACGCAGTATTTT. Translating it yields CASSRSTGGGTDTQYF.

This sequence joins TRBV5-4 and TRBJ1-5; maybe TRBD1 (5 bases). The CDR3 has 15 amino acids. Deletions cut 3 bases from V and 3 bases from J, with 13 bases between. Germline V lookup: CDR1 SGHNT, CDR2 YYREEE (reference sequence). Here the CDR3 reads CASSSGGGNNQPQHF. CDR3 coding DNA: TGTGCCAGCAGCTCTGGGGGGGGAAACAATCAGCCCCAGCATTTT.

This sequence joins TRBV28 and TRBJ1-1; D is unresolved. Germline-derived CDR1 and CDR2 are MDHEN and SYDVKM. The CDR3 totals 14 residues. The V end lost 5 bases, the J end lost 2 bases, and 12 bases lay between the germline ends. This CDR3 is CASSQPRGNTEAFF. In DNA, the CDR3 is TGTGCCAGCAGTCAACCCCGGGGAAACACTGAAGCTTTCTTT.

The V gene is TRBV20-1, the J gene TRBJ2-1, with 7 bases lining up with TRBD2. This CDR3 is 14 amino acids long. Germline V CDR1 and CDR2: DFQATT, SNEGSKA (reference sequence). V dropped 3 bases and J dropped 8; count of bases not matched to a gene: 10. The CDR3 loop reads CSASVGLGFDEQFF. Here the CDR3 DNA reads TGCAGTGCTAGTGTCGGACTAGGTTTTGATGAGCAGTTCTTC.

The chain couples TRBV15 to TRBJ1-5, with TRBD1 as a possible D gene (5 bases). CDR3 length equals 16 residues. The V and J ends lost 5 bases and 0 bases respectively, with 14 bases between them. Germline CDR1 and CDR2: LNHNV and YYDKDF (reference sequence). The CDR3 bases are TGTGCCACCAGCTGGGGGACGGGGGGTAGCAATCAGCCCCAGCATTTT. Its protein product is CATSWGTGGSNQPQHF.

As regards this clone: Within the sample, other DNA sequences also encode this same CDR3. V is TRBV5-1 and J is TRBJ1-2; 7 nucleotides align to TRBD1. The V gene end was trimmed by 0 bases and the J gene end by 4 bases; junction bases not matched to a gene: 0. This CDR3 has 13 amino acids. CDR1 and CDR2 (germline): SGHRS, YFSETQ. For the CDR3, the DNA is TGCGCCAGCAGCTTGGCAGGGGGCTATGGCTACACCTTC. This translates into CASSLAGGYGYTF.

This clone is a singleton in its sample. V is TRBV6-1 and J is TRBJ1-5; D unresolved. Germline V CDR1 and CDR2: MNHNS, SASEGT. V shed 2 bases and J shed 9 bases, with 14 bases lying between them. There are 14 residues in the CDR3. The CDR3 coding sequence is TGTGCCAGCAGTGAAAGGGTCGAACGGGGGCCCCAGCATTTT. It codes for CASSERVERGPQHF.

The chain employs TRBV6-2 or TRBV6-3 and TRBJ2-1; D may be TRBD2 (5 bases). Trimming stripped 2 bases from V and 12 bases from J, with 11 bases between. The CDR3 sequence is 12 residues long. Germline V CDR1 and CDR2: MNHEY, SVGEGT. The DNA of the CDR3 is TGTGCCAGCAGTTACCCGGGAATTCGGCAGTTCTTC. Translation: CASSYPGIRQFF.

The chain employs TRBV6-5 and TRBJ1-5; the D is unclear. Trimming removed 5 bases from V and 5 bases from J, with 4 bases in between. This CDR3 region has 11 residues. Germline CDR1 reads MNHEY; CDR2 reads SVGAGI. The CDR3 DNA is TGTGCCAGCAGTCGGTATCAGCCCCAGCATTTT. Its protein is CASSRYQPQHF.

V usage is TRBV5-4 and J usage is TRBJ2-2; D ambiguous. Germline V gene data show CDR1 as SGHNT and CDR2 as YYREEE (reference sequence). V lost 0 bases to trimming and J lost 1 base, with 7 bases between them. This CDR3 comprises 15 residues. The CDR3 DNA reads TGTGCCAGCAGCTTGGCCGCCGGGAACACCGGGGAGCTGTTTTTT. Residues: CASSLAAGNTGELFF.

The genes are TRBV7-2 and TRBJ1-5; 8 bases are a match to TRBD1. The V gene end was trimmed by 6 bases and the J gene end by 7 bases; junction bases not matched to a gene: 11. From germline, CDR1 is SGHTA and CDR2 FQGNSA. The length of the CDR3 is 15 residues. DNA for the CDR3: TGTGCCAGCAGTCTTGGACAGGGCGCCCGGCAGCCCCAGCATTTT. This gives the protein CASSLGQGARQPQHF.

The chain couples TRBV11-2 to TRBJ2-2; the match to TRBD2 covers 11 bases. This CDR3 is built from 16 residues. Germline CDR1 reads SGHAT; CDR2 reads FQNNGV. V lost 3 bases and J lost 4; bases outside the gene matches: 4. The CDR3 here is CASSFHSGGGTGELFF. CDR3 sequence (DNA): TGTGCCAGCAGCTTCCATAGCGGGGGGGGCACCGGGGAGCTGTTTTTT.

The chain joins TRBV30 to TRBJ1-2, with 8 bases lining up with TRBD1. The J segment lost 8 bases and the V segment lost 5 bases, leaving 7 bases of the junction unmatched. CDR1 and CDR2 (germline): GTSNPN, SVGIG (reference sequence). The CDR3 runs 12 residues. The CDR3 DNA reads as TGTGCCTGGCAATTGGACAGGGCCGGCTACACCTTC. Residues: CAWQLDRAGYTF. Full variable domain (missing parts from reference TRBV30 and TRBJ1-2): SQTIHQWPATLVQPVGSPLSLECTVEGTSNPNLYWYRQAAGRGLQLLFYSVGIGQISSEVPQNLSASRPQDRQFILSSKKLLLSDSGFYLCAWQLDRAGYTFGSGTRLTVV.

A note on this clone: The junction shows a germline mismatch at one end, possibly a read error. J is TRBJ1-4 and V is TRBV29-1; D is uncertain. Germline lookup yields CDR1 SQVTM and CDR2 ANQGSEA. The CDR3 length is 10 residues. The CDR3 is CSVKRERLFF. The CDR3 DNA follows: TGCAGCGTTAAGAGGGAAAGACTGTTTTTT.

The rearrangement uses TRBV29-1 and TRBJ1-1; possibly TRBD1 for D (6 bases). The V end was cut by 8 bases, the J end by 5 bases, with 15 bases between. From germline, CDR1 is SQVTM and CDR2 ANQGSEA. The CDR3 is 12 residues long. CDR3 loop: CSSRGGATEAFF. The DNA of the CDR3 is TGCAGCTCACGTGGGGGGGCGACTGAAGCTTTCTTT.

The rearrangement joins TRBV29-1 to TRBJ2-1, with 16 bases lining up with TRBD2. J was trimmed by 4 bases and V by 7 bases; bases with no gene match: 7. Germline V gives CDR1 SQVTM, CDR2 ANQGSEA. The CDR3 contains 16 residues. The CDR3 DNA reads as TGCAGCGCTACACCGGGACTAGCGGGGGGGTACAATGAGCAGTTCTTC. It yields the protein CSATPGLAGGYNEQFF.

The CDR3 region is CASSETGAITGELFF. In nucleotides, the CDR3 is TGTGCCAGCAGTGAGACAGGGGCCATCACCGGGGAGCTGTTTTTT. The genes are TRBV11-2 and TRBJ2-2; 8 nucleotides align to TRBD1. CDR3 length: 15 residues. V lost 6 bases, J lost 4 bases, and 7 bases stayed unmatched. Germline V gene data show CDR1 as SGHAT and CDR2 as FQNNGV.

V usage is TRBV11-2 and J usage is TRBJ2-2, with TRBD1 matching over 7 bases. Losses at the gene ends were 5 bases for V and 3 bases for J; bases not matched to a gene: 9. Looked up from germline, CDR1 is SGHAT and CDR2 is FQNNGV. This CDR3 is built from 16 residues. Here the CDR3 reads CASSPWDSLYTGELFF. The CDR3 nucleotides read TGTGCCAGCAGCCCATGGGACAGCCTCTACACCGGGGAGCTGTTTTTT.